These 30 T cell receptor beta chains share one sample of origin, sequenced in a study of radiotherapy plus CTLA-4 blockade in lung cancer (dated by TCRdb to the late 2010s). Library method: the immunoSEQ multiplex PCR assay. Imported from immuneACCESS, the table was reduced by TCRdb to in-frame sequences with V and J called. These copies leave out some clones; in studies compared against another copy, an unresolved V gene accounts for under half, and the cause of the remainder is not known. The sample records around 80,000 clones, 78% of which are singletons. The ten largest clones capture approximately 22% of the sample. The sample here was peripheral blood, taken from a patient treated with radiotherapy plus ipilimumab. The receptor source for this set is a human donor with non-small cell lung cancer whose response to radiotherapy plus ipilimumab could not be evaluated. Some clones in this sample may be carry-over from other donors' samples.

In its sample, this clone was seen a few times. The gene calls are TRBV11-2 and TRBJ1-3; a possible D gene is TRBD1 (6 bases). The V gene's germline CDR1 is SGHAT and CDR2 FQNNGV. Trimming stripped 1 base from V and 3 bases from J, with 10 bases between. This CDR3 has 15 residues. The chain's CDR3 is CASSLVGTIGNTIYF. CDR3 in DNA: TGTGCCAGCAGCTTAGTGGGGACAATTGGAAACACCATATATTTT.

The V call is TRBV9, the J call TRBJ1-6; no clear D. Germline CDR1 reads SGDLS; CDR2 reads YYNGEE. V dropped 0 bases and J dropped 0 bases, with 10 bases sitting between them. The CDR3 spans 17 residues. The CDR3 loop is CASSVEGYSSYNSPLHF. CDR3 DNA: TGTGCCAGCAGCGTAGAAGGCTACAGCTCCTATAATTCACCCCTCCACTTT. Based on the CDR3 plus reference TRBV9 and TRBJ1-6, the full variable domain is DSGVTQTPKHLITATGQRVTLRCSPRSGDLSVYWYQQSLDQGLQFLIQYYNGEERAKGNILERFSAQQFPDLHSELNLSSLELGDSALYFCASSVEGYSSYNSPLHFGNGTRLTVT.

V gene TRBV4-3 combines with J gene TRBJ1-2; D is unresolved. Germline V lookup: CDR1 LGHNA, CDR2 YSLEER. The germline V and J ends were trimmed by 0 bases and 2 bases, with 7 bases remaining between them. CDR3 length: 14 residues. DNA of the CDR3: TGCGCCAGCAGCCAAGAGGGCAGAAACTATGGCTACACCTTC. Protein sequence: CASSQEGRNYGYTF.

CDR3 sequence: CASRPLAGGYNEQFF. The CDR3 nucleotides are TGTGCCAGCAGACCTCTAGCGGGGGGGTACAATGAGCAGTTCTTC. The genes are TRBV28 and TRBJ2-1, with 12 bases that match TRBD2. This CDR3 has 15 amino acids. V trimming: 6 bases; J trimming: 4 bases; junction bases outside the gene matches: 4. Germline V gives CDR1 MDHEN, CDR2 SYDVKM.

The chain couples TRBV5-1 to TRBJ1-2, with D maybe TRBD1 (6 bases). The length of the CDR3 is 15 residues. Germline V lookup: CDR1 SGHRS, CDR2 YFSETQ. V was trimmed by 4 bases and J by 1 base, leaving 14 bases between them. The CDR3 bases are TGCGCCAGCAGCACAGGACAGAATATTAACTATGGCTACACCTTC. Translated, it gives CASSTGQNINYGYTF.

The chain uses TRBV5-1 and TRBJ2-3, with TRBD1 as a possible D gene (5 bases). Between the trimmed V and J ends, which lost 0 bases and 5 bases, there was a span of 16 bases. The CDR3 is made up of 16 amino acids. Germline V gives CDR1 SGHRS, CDR2 YFSETQ. CDR3: CASSLAGPRTGDTQYF. The CDR3 nucleotides read TGCGCCAGCAGCTTGGCCGGACCTAGAACAGGAGATACGCAGTATTTT.

The sample holds a few counts of this clone. The chain links TRBV27 to TRBJ1-2; TRBD1 agrees at 9 bases. Germline lookup yields CDR1 MNHEY and CDR2 SMNVEV (reference sequence). This CDR3 has 17 residues. Losses at the gene ends were 3 bases for V and 5 bases for J; bases not matched to a gene: 13. DNA of the CDR3: TGTGCCAGCAGTTTTCGGCCGACAGGGGGTTTTTTTTATGGCTACACCTTC. Its translation is CASSFRPTGGFFYGYTF.

CDR3 residues: CATSRMGGAVGNQPQHF. CDR3 coding DNA: TGTGCCACCAGCAGGATGGGGGGGGCCGTGGGCAATCAGCCCCAGCATTTT. V gene TRBV15 combines with J gene TRBJ1-5; D possibly corresponds to TRBD1 (6 bases). V was cut by 3 bases and J by 2 bases, with 17 bases left in between. Germline CDR1 is LNHNV and CDR2 is YYDKDF (reference sequence). The CDR3 length is 17 residues.

This chain connects TRBV6-6 to TRBJ1-4; TRBD1 might be the D (6 bases). This CDR3 region has 15 residues. Germline CDR1 is MNHNY and CDR2 is SVGAGI (reference sequence). Trimming took 9 bases from V and 0 from J, leaving 14 bases between them. The CDR3 nucleotides are TGTGCCAGTAACCCAGGGGCCGCAACTAATGAAAAACTGTTTTTT. Translating it yields CASNPGAATNEKLFF.

This clone has just a few counts. CDR3 sequence reads: CASSLYRGEQYF. The DNA of the CDR3 is TGTGCCAGCAGCTTGTACAGGGGCGAGCAGTACTTC. The chain is built from TRBV7-8 and TRBJ2-7; 7 nucleotides align to TRBD1. From germline, CDR1 is SGHVS and CDR2 FQNEAQ. This CDR3 region has 12 residues. Losses at the gene ends were 3 bases for V and 6 bases for J; bases not matched to a gene: 2.

V is TRBV28 and J is TRBJ1-4; 9 bases match TRBD1. CDR1 MDHEN and CDR2 SYDVKM come from the germline V gene. The CDR3 is made up of 15 amino acids. V trimming: 6 bases; J trimming: 3 bases; junction bases outside the gene matches: 5. The CDR3 spells CASRTGGPANEKLFF. The CDR3 bases are TGTGCCAGCAGAACAGGGGGCCCGGCTAATGAAAAACTGTTTTTT.

The chain combines TRBV6-5 with TRBJ2-7; 9 bases line up with TRBD1. This CDR3 spans 14 amino acids. Losses at the gene ends were 6 bases for V and 1 base for J; bases not matched to a gene: 4. Germline V gene lookup returns CDR1 MNHEY and CDR2 SVGAGI. CDR3 protein: CASSLDRGSYEQYF. DNA of the CDR3: TGTGCCAGCAGCCTCGACAGGGGGTCCTACGAGCAGTACTTC.

This clone was picked up one time. V gene TRBV11-2 combines with J gene TRBJ1-1, with a tentative D call TRBD1 (5 bases). Germline CDR1 is SGHAT and CDR2 is FQNNGV. This CDR3 contains 15 residues. Between the trimmed V and J ends, which lost 0 bases and 5 bases, there was a span of 13 bases. As DNA, the CDR3 is TGTGCCAGCAGCTTAGATGCGGGGGGAGGAACTGAAGCTTTCTTT. Its protein is CASSLDAGGGTEAFF.

In the case of this clone: The junction does not match germline at one end; this may be a read error. This rearrangement joins TRBV7-7 to TRBJ1-6, with a possible D match to TRBD1 (6 bases). Germline-derived CDR1 and CDR2 are SSHAT and FNYEAQ (reference sequence). The CDR3 runs to 15 residues. CDR3 sequence (DNA): TGTGCTAGCAGCTTAGAGGACAGCTTAGGTTCACCCCTCCACTTT. The encoded protein is CASSLEDSLGSPLHF.

The chain employs TRBV29-1 and TRBJ1-1; a weak D match, TRBD1 (6 bases). V was pared by 6 bases and J by 1 base, with 15 bases between. CDR3 size: 14 residues. Germline CDR1 is SQVTM and CDR2 is ANQGSEA. CDR3 sequence: CSVRRDTSNTEAFF. The CDR3 DNA reads TGCAGCGTCCGAAGGGACACCTCGAACACTGAAGCTTTCTTT.

This rearrangement joins TRBV11-2 to TRBJ1-2; the match to TRBD1 covers 7 bases. Trimming removed 2 bases from V and 8 bases from J; junction bases left unmatched: 2. The CDR3 covers 12 residues. From germline, CDR1 is SGHAT and CDR2 FQNNGV. The CDR3 nucleotides read TGTGCCAGCAGCTTAACAGGGGTGGGCTACACCTTC. Amino acids: CASSLTGVGYTF. Full variable domain (remainder filled in from reference TRBV11-2 and TRBJ1-2): EAGVAQSPRYKIIEKRQSVAFWCNPISGHATLYWYQQILGQGPKLLIQFQNNGVVDDSQLPKDRFSAERLKGVDSTLKIQPAKLEDSAVYLCASSLTGVGYTFGSGTRLTVV.

V usage is TRBV27 and J usage is TRBJ1-2; 10 bases match TRBD1. The CDR3 is 16 amino acids. The junction had 6 bases not matched to a gene; V was cut back by 0 bases and J by 5 bases. CDR1 and CDR2 from the germline V gene are MNHEY and SMNVEV (reference sequence). The CDR3 region is CASSLSAGTGVYGYTF. CDR3 sequence (DNA): TGTGCCAGCAGTTTATCGGCCGGGACAGGGGTTTATGGCTACACCTTC.

This chain uses TRBV27 with TRBJ1-1; TRBD1 is a possible D gene (5 bases). The CDR3 loop spans 15 amino acids. CDR1 is MNHEY and CDR2 is SMNVEV in the germline V gene (reference sequence). The V and J ends lost 6 bases and 10 bases respectively, with 24 bases between them. The CDR3, as DNA: TGTGCCAGCAGGATTATAGACAGCGTCGGTGGTATAGCTTTCTTT. Translation gives CASRIIDSVGGIAFF.

This chain connects TRBV6-6 to TRBJ1-3, with unresolved D. The CDR3 covers 13 residues. Germline assignment: CDR1 MNHNY and CDR2 SVGAGI (reference sequence). The V gene lost 2 bases and the J gene lost 8 bases, with 10 bases spanning the gap. CDR3: CASSYPSGDTIYF. In nucleotides, the CDR3 is TGTGCCAGCAGTTACCCGTCCGGGGACACCATATATTTT.

This clone was seen only a few times. The rearrangement links TRBV5-1 to TRBJ2-3; the D gene is possibly TRBD2 (5 bases). The CDR3 runs to 14 residues. From germline, CDR1 is SGHRS and CDR2 YFSETQ. V lost 4 bases to trimming and J lost 5 bases, with 14 bases between them. CDR3 region: CASSPGLSGDTQYF. The DNA of the CDR3 is TGCGCCAGCAGCCCCGGACTTTCGGGAGATACGCAGTATTTT.

The chain has TRBV5-1 and TRBJ1-5; no reliable D call. This CDR3 comprises 15 residues. The V and J ends lost 1 base and 4 bases respectively, with 12 bases between them. Germline V gene data show CDR1 as SGHRS and CDR2 as YFSETQ. CDR3 protein: CASSLQAGLNQPQHF. The CDR3 bases are TGCGCCAGCAGCTTGCAGGCAGGCCTAAATCAGCCCCAGCATTTT. The full variable domain, in which reference TRBV5-1 and TRBJ1-5 provide the parts outside the CDR3, is KAGVTQTPRYLIKTRGQQVTLSCSPISGHRSVSWYQQTPGQGLQFLFEYFSETQRNKGNFPGRFSGRQFSNSRSEMNVSTLELGDSALYLCASSLQAGLNQPQHFGDGTRLSIL.

For this clone: Other nucleotide sequences from this sample produce the same CDR3. The chain joins TRBV5-1 to TRBJ2-5, with 7 bases aligning to TRBD1. V shed 2 bases and J 5 bases; nucleotides not matched to a gene: 3. The V gene's germline CDR1 is SGHRS and CDR2 YFSETQ. The CDR3 is 13 residues long. The CDR3 region has the DNA TGCGCCAGCAGCTTAGAGGGGGCCGAGACCCAGTACTTC. Its protein is CASSLEGAETQYF.

The V gene is TRBV4-2, the J gene TRBJ1-2; D ambiguous. The CDR3 sequence is 14 residues long. Germline V gives CDR1 LGHNA, CDR2 YNFKEQ. Trimming shortened V by 0 bases and J by 5 bases, and 10 bases separated the two germline ends. Here the CDR3 reads CASSQDAAWYGYTF. In DNA, the CDR3 is TGTGCCAGCAGCCAAGATGCGGCCTGGTATGGCTACACCTTC.

The chain carries TRBV2 and TRBJ1-3; the D gene is possibly TRBD1 (5 bases). V was pared by 4 bases and J by 0 bases, with 13 bases between. CDR3 length: 16 amino acids. Per the germline V gene, CDR1 is SNHLY and CDR2 is FYNNEI. The CDR3 sequence: CASSGHHDSSGNTIYF. The CDR3 nucleotides read TGTGCCAGCAGTGGTCACCATGACAGCTCTGGAAACACCATATATTTT.

This sequence joins TRBV16 and TRBJ2-3, with 8 bases lining up with TRBD2. Germline values: CDR1 KGHSY, CDR2 FQNENV. This CDR3 contains 16 residues. Trimming at V came to 1 base and at J to 3 bases, leaving 6 bases not matched to a gene. The CDR3 DNA reads TGTGCCAGCAGCCAATTGGACGGGGGGGATACAGATACGCAGTATTTT. Translating it yields CASSQLDGGDTDTQYF. Full variable domain (remainder filled in from reference TRBV16 and TRBJ2-3): GEEVAQTPKHLVRGEGQKAKLYCAPIKGHSYVFWYQQVLKNEFKFLISFQNENVFDETGMPKERFSAKCLPNSPCSLEIQATKLEDSAVYFCASSQLDGGDTDTQYFGPGTRLTVL.

The V and J genes are TRBV7-2 and TRBJ2-3; 13 positions agree with TRBD2. Trimming removed 6 bases from V and 6 bases from J; junction bases left unmatched: 9. The CDR3 sequence is 16 residues long. CDR1 is SGHTA, CDR2 FQGNSA, per germline. The CDR3 loop is CASSRLAGGRGDTQYF. The CDR3 DNA reads as TGTGCCAGCAGTCGACTAGCGGGGGGCCGGGGGGATACGCAGTATTTT.

The chain combines TRBV11-2 with TRBJ1-5, with D perhaps matching TRBD1 (5 bases). This CDR3 has 15 amino acids. The V gene's germline CDR1 is SGHAT and CDR2 FQNNGV. Deletions cut 0 bases from V and 5 bases from J, with 11 bases between. Written as DNA, the CDR3 is TGTGCCAGCAGCTTAGATCCCGGGGGACATCAGCCCCAGCATTTT. This encodes CASSLDPGGHQPQHF. The whole variable domain, filled in from reference TRBV11-2 and TRBJ1-5, reads EAGVAQSPRYKIIEKRQSVAFWCNPISGHATLYWYQQILGQGPKLLIQFQNNGVVDDSQLPKDRFSAERLKGVDSTLKIQPAKLEDSAVYLCASSLDPGGHQPQHFGDGTRLSIL.

The chain uses TRBV6-5 and TRBJ2-1; TRBD2 matches 11 bases. Losses at the gene ends were 6 bases for V and 6 bases for J; bases not matched to a gene: 7. The CDR3 runs 15 residues. The germline CDR1 and CDR2 sequences are MNHEY and SVGAGI. CDR3 amino acids: CASSGASGGPNEQFF. The CDR3 DNA reads TGTGCCAGCAGCGGCGCTAGCGGGGGGCCCAATGAGCAGTTCTTC.

This chain joins TRBV6-5 and TRBJ2-7; D gene unclear. Trimming stripped 7 bases from V and 0 bases from J, with 7 bases between. Per the germline V gene, CDR1 is MNHEY and CDR2 is SVGAGI. The CDR3 contains 12 residues. The CDR3 nucleotides are TGTGCCAGCAACCGGGTCTCCTACGAGCAGTACTTC. Translation gives CASNRVSYEQYF.

As concerns this clone: One end of the junction varies from germline; a read error may be responsible. In nucleotides, the CDR3 is TGTGCCAGCAGCCCCGGGACAGGGGGCTACGGGCAGTACTTC. Encoded protein: CASSPGTGGYGQYF. This chain links TRBV9 with TRBJ2-7; 12 positions match TRBD1. Germline V gives CDR1 SGDLS, CDR2 YYNGEE. The CDR3 runs 14 residues. Full variable domain (remainder filled in from reference TRBV9 and TRBJ2-7): DSGVTQTPKHLITATGQRVTLRCSPRSGDLSVYWYQQSLDQGLQFLIQYYNGEERAKGNILERFSAQQFPDLHSELNLSSLELGDSALYFCASSPGTGGYGQYFGPGTRLTVT.